This T cell receptor beta chain was observed in a study of identical twins. With respect to this clonotype: A junction boundary mismatches the germline segment, possibly from a read error.

TCRdb reanalysed the 5' RACE reads using MiXCR and keeps one entry per CDR3 protein. Here the sample spans nearly 900,000 distinct CDR3 sequences, 9% to 15% being singletons. These sequences were also reported in another study, on yellow fever vaccine responses in identical twins.

The sample consisted of PBMCs. The receptor was isolated from a young woman in good health.

The CDR3 DNA reads as TGTGCCATCAGCTTCACGCCGAATCAGCCCCAGCATTTT. Translated, it gives CAISFTPNQPQHF. This chain joins TRBV5-5 and TRBJ1-5; D is undetermined. Germline lookup yields CDR1 SGHKS and CDR2 YYEKEE (reference sequence). This CDR3 comprises 13 residues. The full variable domain, its missing parts supplied by reference TRBV5-5 and TRBJ1-5, is DAGVTQSPTHLIKTRGQQVTLRCSPISGHKSVSWYQQVLGQGPQFIFQYYEKEERGRGNFPDRFSARQFPNYSSELNVNALLLGDSALYLCAISFTPNQPQHFGDGTRLSIL.